Given below is one TCR beta chain in context. Its antigen is currently unknown. The PCR employed 60 Vbeta primers together with 13 Jbeta primers. The assay was immunoSEQ multiplex PCR, and TCRdb's table has in-frame clones only and misses some. The sample has under 150,000 clones, approximately 83% seen once. The data originate from a study of cytomegalovirus exposure and HLA in healthy donors. Study-level findings and limits: Clonal expansion was found to be greater in HLA-associated TCR beta chains than in equally common others in a later analysis.

The CDR3 is made up of 14 amino acids. Germline lookup yields CDR1 MNHEY and CDR2 SMNVEV (reference sequence). J was trimmed by 7 bases and V by 5 bases; bases with no gene match: 10. The receptor was isolated from a male donor in good health and CMV-seronegative. The sequencing input was PBMCs. J is TRBJ2-7 and V is TRBV27; TRBD2 aligns across 8 bases. This chain's CDR3 is CASSLIGSGAEQYF. Written as DNA, the CDR3 is TGTGCCAGCAGTCTAATTGGTAGCGGGGCTGAGCAGTACTTC.